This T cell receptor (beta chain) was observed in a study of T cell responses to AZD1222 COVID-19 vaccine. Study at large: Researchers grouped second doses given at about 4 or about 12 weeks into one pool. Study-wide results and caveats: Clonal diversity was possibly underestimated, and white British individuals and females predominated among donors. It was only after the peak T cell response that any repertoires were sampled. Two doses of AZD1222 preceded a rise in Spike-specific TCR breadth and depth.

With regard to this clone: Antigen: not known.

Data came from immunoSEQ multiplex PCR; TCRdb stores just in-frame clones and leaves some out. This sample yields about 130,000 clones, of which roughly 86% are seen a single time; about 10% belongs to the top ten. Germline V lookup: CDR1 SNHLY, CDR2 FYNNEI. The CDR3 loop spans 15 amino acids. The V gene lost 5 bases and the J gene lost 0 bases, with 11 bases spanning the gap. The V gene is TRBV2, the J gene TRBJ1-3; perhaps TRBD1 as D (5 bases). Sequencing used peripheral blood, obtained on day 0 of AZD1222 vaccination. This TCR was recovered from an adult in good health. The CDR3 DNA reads TGTGCCAGCAGTCCCCGACAGAGCTCTGGAAACACCATATATTTT. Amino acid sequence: CASSPRQSSGNTIYF.